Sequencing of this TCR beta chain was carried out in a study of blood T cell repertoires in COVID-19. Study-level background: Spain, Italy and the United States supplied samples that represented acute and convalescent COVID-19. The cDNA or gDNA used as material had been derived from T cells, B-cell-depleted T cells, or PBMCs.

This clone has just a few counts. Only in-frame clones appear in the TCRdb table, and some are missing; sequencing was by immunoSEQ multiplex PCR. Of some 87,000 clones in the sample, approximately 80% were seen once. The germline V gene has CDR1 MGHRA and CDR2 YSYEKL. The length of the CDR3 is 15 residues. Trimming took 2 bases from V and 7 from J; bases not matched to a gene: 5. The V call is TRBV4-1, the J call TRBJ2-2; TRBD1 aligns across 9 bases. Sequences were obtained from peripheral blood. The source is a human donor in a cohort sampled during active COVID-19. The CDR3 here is CASSQTGTGNGELFF. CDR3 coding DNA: TGCGCCAGCAGCCAAACCGGGACAGGGAACGGGGAGCTGTTTTTT.